These 10 T cell receptor beta chains share one sample of origin, sequenced in a study of regulatory T cells in long-lasting Graves disease. As to time point: newly diagnosed GD, antithyroid drugs for less than 3 months. Preparation of the TCR library used RNA extracted from PBMCs. According to the study, TCR beta libraries were built with iRepertoire HTBI primers and CDR3-region Arm-PCR. TCRdb re-called the multiplex PCR reads with MiXCR, one entry per CDR3 protein. Of under 700,000 distinct CDR3 sequences listed, 16% are singletons. The same specimen was also included in a second study, on T cells in Graves' hyperthyroidism and ophthalmopathy.

This material consisted of peripheral blood mononuclear cells (PBMCs), taken at new diagnosis, from a patient treated with antithyroid drugs. These receptors were collected from a woman aged 40 to 65 with Graves disease.

This clonotype was observed at least ten times. The chain recombines TRBV11-2 with TRBJ1-4; D possibly corresponds to TRBD1 (5 bases). V lost 0 bases, J lost 5 bases, and 13 bases lay in between. There are 16 residues in the CDR3. Germline CDR1 and CDR2: SGHAT and FQNNGV. The DNA of the CDR3 is TGTGCCAGCAGCTTAGATCGGGCAGGGTTAAATGAAAAACTGTTTTTT. Amino acids: CASSLDRAGLNEKLFF.

About this clonotype: A read error likely explains this, since a far larger clone differs by one base. Here the CDR3 reads CAGSYGSNQPQHF. CDR3 coding DNA: TGTGCCGGCAGTTACGGCAGCAATCAGCCCCAGCATTTT. The chain uses TRBV7-2 and TRBJ1-5, with D uncertain. This CDR3 comprises 13 residues. Germline V gene lookup returns CDR1 SGHTA and CDR2 FQGNSA. Full variable domain (outside the CDR3, taken from reference TRBV7-2 and TRBJ1-5): GAGVSQSPSNKVTEKGKDVELRCDPISGHTALYWYRQSLGQGLEFLIYFQGNSAPDKSGLPSDRFSAERTGGSVSTLTIQRTQQEDSAVYLCAGSYGSNQPQHFGDGTRLSIL.

This clonotype was recorded a few times. CDR3 region: CASSGTGQKNIQYF. The CDR3 region has the DNA TGCGCCAGCAGTGGGACGGGACAAAAAAACATTCAGTACTTC. This rearrangement joins TRBV4-1 to TRBJ2-4; D might be TRBD1 (6 bases). From germline, CDR1 is MGHRA and CDR2 YSYEKL. Trimming stripped 6 bases from V and 4 bases from J, with 13 bases between. The CDR3 spans 14 residues.

In this sample, this clonotype turned up a few times. This chain uses TRBV5-5 with TRBJ1-4; weak D call: TRBD1 (5 bases). The CDR3 runs to 15 residues. Trimming shortened V by 4 bases and J by 0 bases, and 10 bases separated the two germline ends. Germline V gene data show CDR1 as SGHKS and CDR2 as YYEKEE (reference sequence). The DNA for the CDR3 is TGTGCCAGCAGCCATGAAGGGGCAACTAATGAAAAACTGTTTTTT. Encoded protein: CASSHEGATNEKLFF. The full variable domain, in which reference TRBV5-5 and TRBJ1-4 provide the parts outside the CDR3, is DAGVTQSPTHLIKTRGQQVTLRCSPISGHKSVSWYQQVLGQGPQFIFQYYEKEERGRGNFPDRFSARQFPNYSSELNVNALLLGDSALYLCASSHEGATNEKLFFGSGTQLSVL.

The rearrangement joins TRBV10-2 to TRBJ2-7; TRBD1 matches at 8 bases. Per the germline V gene, CDR1 is WSHSY and CDR2 is SAAADI. The CDR3 length is 14 residues. After removal of 7 bases from V and 4 bases from J, the junction contained 9 bases not matched to a gene. This CDR3 is CASMYGRGLYEQYF. CDR3 nucleotides: TGCGCCAGCATGTACGGCAGGGGGCTATACGAGCAGTACTTC.

Remarks on this clonotype: Relative to the germline gene, one junction end is altered; a read error may explain this. The rearrangement uses TRBV4-1 and TRBJ2-5, with D possibly TRBD2 on 6 matching bases. The CDR3 length is 15 residues. The V gene's germline CDR1 is MGHRA and CDR2 YSYEKL. CDR3 sequence: CASSIGAGGGETQYF. The CDR3 nucleotides are TGTGCCAGTAGTATAGGCGCAGGCGGAGGGGAGACCCAGTACTTC.

This clonotype was counted many times. The V gene is TRBV2, the J gene TRBJ1-2; 8 nucleotides match TRBD1. V was pared by 5 bases and J by 2 bases, with 4 bases of the junction left unmatched. CDR3 length: 14 residues. Germline V CDR1 and CDR2: SNHLY, FYNNEI. DNA of the CDR3: TGTGCCAGCAGTCAGCGGACAGGGAACTATGGCTACACCTTC. This sequence encodes CASSQRTGNYGYTF.

At least ten counts were recorded for this clonotype. The chain recombines TRBV7-9 with TRBJ1-1; no definite D call. This CDR3 comprises 13 residues. Germline CDR1 reads SEHNR; CDR2 reads FQNEAQ (reference sequence). The ends were cut back, 1 base at V and 1 base at J, with 4 bases in the middle. CDR3 DNA: TGTGCCAGCAGCTTAGAAGGGAACACTGAAGCTTTCTTT. Protein sequence: CASSLEGNTEAFF.

The chain joins TRBV19 to TRBJ1-5, with 7 bases fitting TRBD1. Germline lookup yields CDR1 LNHDA and CDR2 SQIVND (reference sequence). The trim removed 6 bases at V and 2 bases at J, leaving 10 bases unmatched. The CDR3 consists of 16 residues. The CDR3 region has the DNA TGTGCCAGTAGATGTGACAGGGACGTTTGCAATCAGCCCCAGCATTTT. It codes for CASRCDRDVCNQPQHF.

Ten or more counts support this clonotype. V usage is TRBV2 and J usage is TRBJ1-5, with D possibly TRBD1 on 6 matching bases. Germline V CDR1 and CDR2: SNHLY, FYNNEI. CDR3 length equals 17 residues. V dropped 3 bases and J dropped 0 bases, with 15 bases sitting between them. The CDR3 is CASSDGGPGNSNQPQHF. CDR3 bases: TGTGCCAGCAGTGATGGGGGGCCCGGAAATAGCAATCAGCCCCAGCATTTT.